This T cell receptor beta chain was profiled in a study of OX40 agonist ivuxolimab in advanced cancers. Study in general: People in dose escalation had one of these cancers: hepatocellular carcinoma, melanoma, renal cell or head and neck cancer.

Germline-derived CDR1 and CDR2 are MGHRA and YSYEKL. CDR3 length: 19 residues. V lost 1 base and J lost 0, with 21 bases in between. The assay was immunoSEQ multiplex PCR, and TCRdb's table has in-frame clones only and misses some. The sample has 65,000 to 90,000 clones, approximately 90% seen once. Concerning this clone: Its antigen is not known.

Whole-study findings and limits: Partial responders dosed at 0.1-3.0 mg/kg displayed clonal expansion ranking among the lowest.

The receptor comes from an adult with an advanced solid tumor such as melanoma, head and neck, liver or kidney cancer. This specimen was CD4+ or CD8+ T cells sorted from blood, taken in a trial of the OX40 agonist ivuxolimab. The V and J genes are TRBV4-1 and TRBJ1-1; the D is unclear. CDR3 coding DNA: TGCGCCAGCAGCCAAGTTAATTCCGGACGAGCAGTGGTGAACACTGAAGCTTTCTTT. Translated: CASSQVNSGRAVVNTEAFF.